One and the same sample provided the 3 T cell receptor beta chains below, sequenced in a study of blood T cells in healthy people across ages. Primed by a sample-barcoded 5' primer and a J-beta primer mix, a second PCR proceeded for about 6 to 12 cycles. From the 5' RACE reads, TCRdb called clonotypes with MiXCR, one entry per CDR3 protein. This sample yields 1 million or so distinct CDR3 sequences, of which about 25% are seen a single time; around 0.75% belongs to the top ten. These data also formed part of another study, on T cells of mothers and their children.

Material for sequencing was blood. These receptors originate from a girl aged 2-9 years in good health.

The rearrangement joins TRBV28 to TRBJ2-5; the D gene is possibly TRBD1 (5 bases). The germline CDR1 and CDR2 sequences are MDHEN and SYDVKM. Trimming pared 6 bases from V and 4 bases from J, leaving 15 bases between. CDR3 length equals 14 residues. For the CDR3, the DNA is TGTGCCAGCAGGCAAACGACAGACGGAGAGACCCAGTACTTC. Its translation: CASRQTTDGETQYF.

This clonotype came up a few times. This sequence joins TRBV4-3 and TRBJ1-3, with unresolved D. The germline V gene has CDR1 LGHNA and CDR2 YSLEER. The CDR3 totals 16 residues. Trimming stripped 0 bases from V and 0 bases from J, with 9 bases between. The CDR3 is CASSQDNFPSGNTIYF. The CDR3 nucleotides read TGCGCCAGCAGCCAAGATAATTTCCCCTCTGGAAACACCATATATTTT.

This clonotype showed up just a few times. The V gene is TRBV11-2, the J gene TRBJ2-5; D not resolved. The end of the DNA is better explained by TRBJ2-1, so the J call may be wrong. The CDR3 has 16 amino acids. Germline V gene sequence: CDR1 SGHAT, CDR2 FQNNGV. The CDR3 DNA reads as TGTGCCAGCAGCTTAGATTGGCGGCTCTCCTTCTTCAGGCAGTTCTTC. Amino acids: CASSLDWRLSFFRQFF.